Sequencing of this TCR beta chain was carried out in a study of shared clonotypes between healthy human individuals (dated by TCRdb to between 2020 and 2021). About the study as a whole: A few men and two women, aged 18 to 49 years, made up the cohort. Leukapheresis yielded between about 0.8 and 9.5 billion PBMCs per donor. To increase sequencing depth and limit assay-specific biases, TCR repertoire library preparation and sequencing were carried out by different laboratories using diverse techniques. For each donor, three plates each were used for CD4 naive and CD4 memory, two plates were used for CD8 naive, and one plate was used for CD8 memory. To estimate repertoire size and how much clonotype sharing occurs between individuals, the study deeply sequenced the blood TCR repertoires of about 5 healthy adults.

The donors were healthy, HIV-negative adults with no recently reported acute infections or vaccinations. Only Caucasian adults living in Nashville, Tennessee, USA were represented among the donors. CD4+ T cells were enriched by magnetic negative selection; naive cells were then positively selected on CD45RA, and the negative fraction formed the memory subset. After blood collection by leukapheresis, PBMCs were isolated using Ficoll-Histopaque density gradient centrifugation and then cryopreserved in the vapor phase of liquid nitrogen. Purity and quantity of every magnetically sorted T cell population were checked by analytical flow cytometry. Each sorted fraction had its genomic DNA isolated and then quantified by UV absorbance on a Nanodrop 2000c. What the study reported, not specific to this receptor: Pairwise subsampling indicated that sequencing depth was expected to affect the degree of clonotype sharing among donors. Rarefaction of sorted-subset datasets indicated incomplete sequencing despite the large sequencing depth. Larger estimated clonotype richness was generally found for naive subsets than for memory subsets. Sampling was restricted to blood, and TCR repertoires in tissue are likely to differ from TCR repertoires in blood. The genetic and exposure-history diversity represented was limited by the small number of donors. When a few donors were compared, the shared fraction of clonotypes was about 5% for naive CD4, 3.5% to 4% for naive CD8, more than 2% for memory CD4, and roughly 0.43% for memory CD8. Compared with non-shared clonotypes, clonotypes shared by all four sorted-subset donors had higher generation probabilities.

TCR CDR3 regions were amplified from genomic DNA by multiplex PCR using the deep immunoSEQ assay. Genomic DNA extracted from each cell subset was distributed evenly over all wells of several immunoSEQ 96-well plates, and each plate served as one replicate. Each replicate PCR for sorted subsets received about 200 ng genomic DNA, equal to 28,000 or so T cell genomes. Purified libraries were quantified with a Qubit 3.0 fluorometer, sized on a Bioanalyzer 2100, and re-quantified with the KAPA Library Quantification kit. Each immunoSEQ 96-well plate was sequenced on its own single-read 150-cycle Illumina NextSeq 550 flow cell. For the original study's pipeline: The immunoSEQ output contained only junctional sequences without quality scores, so filtering could not match that applied to full-length reads. To assign V/J genes and CDR3, sequences were annotated against IMGT germline references using PyIR, a Python wrapper for IgBLAST v1.9. Reads were filtered out if the reads had weak V/J assignments (E-value above 1e-6), no CDR3, stop codons, out-of-frame junctions, or ambiguous translated residues. A V3J clonotype was defined by an identical inferred V gene, J gene, and CDR3 amino acid sequence. Percentage overlap between repertoires was computed as shared unique clonotypes divided by the size of the smaller repertoire. Richness of each repertoire was evaluated using RTK rarefaction, the Chao1 estimator, and Recon v2.1 estimates of unobserved clonotypes. Generation probabilities for all TCRbeta clonotypes obtained by the gDNA method from a few donors were computed using OLGA. TCRdb stores this immuneACCESS table with in-frame sequences only. Part of the clones is absent; in the studies checked, under half of the shortfall reflects unresolved V genes, and no reason is known for the rest. V and J calls and clone size are given by that table; D and trimming were obtained from the DNA. In this sample the table shows roughly 2,300,000 clones, just under 95% of which occur a single time. Clones ranked in the top ten supply 0.37% of the sample.

A remark on this clone: Its antigen target is currently unknown. No clone much larger than this one lies a single base away; base qualities are absent. This same CDR3 is encoded by further DNA sequences in the sample.

The CDR3 measures 12 amino acids from cysteine to phenylalanine. Solely the CDR3 DNA is kept, with 36 bases framed from the first base. The germline V end is reduced by 6 bases and the J end by 5 bases; junction bases left unmatched: 1. For CDR1 and CDR2, the germline V gene lists ENHRY and SYGVKD. Recombination connected TRBV10-3 to TRBJ2-3; the junction holds 8 bases that match TRBD1. The specimen sequenced was naive CD4+ T cells from PBMCs. Read against the paper, the sample's cell subset or site label means: CD45RA+ positively selected. The clonotype comes from a young man in good health. Some clones in this sample may be carry-over from other donors' samples. The CDR3 sequence is CAISDRGDTQYF. The base sequence is TGTGCCATCAGCGACAGGGGAGATACGCAGTATTTT.